These T cell receptor beta chains were read from a single sample in a study of PD-L1 blockade in urothelial cancer. The method was immunoSEQ multiplex PCR; TCRdb's version includes in-frame clones alone and lacks a portion of them. This table holds some 30,000 clones, 85% to 90% found once. The source material was PBMCs, sampled around atezolizumab (anti-PD-L1) treatment. These receptors were collected from a man aged 50 to 59 with urothelial cancer. Each CDR3 is given with its conserved first and last residue. A D gene is named only where the DNA matches it firmly. Clone size is shown for a subset of rows, as once, few, many or a class of expanded clone.

j_gene,d_gene,v_gene,abundance,CDR3aa,CDR3nt
TRBJ2-2,NA,TRBV7-9,NA,CASSSGGPQNTGELFF,TGTGCCAGCAGCTCCGGGGGACCCCAGAACACCGGGGAGCTGTTTTTT
TRBJ1-6,TRBD1,TRBV4-1,NA,CASSQELRPGGSYNSPLHF,TGCGCCAGCAGCCAAGAATTGAGGCCAGGGGGCTCCTATAATTCACCCCTCCACTTT
TRBJ2-2,TRBD2,TRBV2,NA,CASSSSRGGTGELFF,TGTGCCAGCAGCTCCTCCCGGGGAGGGACCGGGGAGCTGTTTTTT
TRBJ2-2,TRBD2,TRBV11-2,NA,CASSSLTSGGAVTGELFF,TGTGCCAGCAGCTCCTTGACTAGCGGGGGGGCGGTTACCGGGGAGCTGTTTTTT
TRBJ1-1,TRBD1,TRBV7-9,NA,CASRPGQGQAFF,TGTGCCAGCAGGCCCGGACAGGGGCAAGCTTTCTTT
TRBJ1-4,NA,TRBV10-3,NA,CAIKAATNEKLFF,TGTGCCATCAAAGCGGCAACTAATGAAAAACTGTTTTTT
TRBJ2-5,NA,TRBV7-9,NA,CASSPYRASRETQYF,TGTGCCAGCAGCCCGTATCGCGCTTCTCGGGAGACCCAGTACTTC
TRBJ1-5,NA,TRBV29-1,once,CSVGQSQGPGQPQHF,TGCAGCGTTGGGCAATCACAGGGTCCGGGGCAGCCCCAGCATTTT
TRBJ2-7,TRBD1,TRBV9,NA,CASSGTGGMTYEQYF,TGTGCCAGCAGCGGGACAGGGGGTATGACCTACGAGCAGTACTTC
TRBJ1-3,NA,TRBV7-2,NA,CASSSRKTGFSGNTIYF,TGTGCCAGCAGCTCGCGAAAGACAGGCTTCTCTGGAAACACCATATATTTT
TRBJ1-3,NA,TRBV27,once,CASSSTAGNTIYF,TGTGCCAGCAGTTCCACAGCTGGAAACACCATATATTTT
TRBJ1-2,TRBD1,TRBV27,NA,CASKGGQGEVRGYTF,TGTGCCAGCAAGGGGGGACAGGGGGAGGTGCGGGGCTACACCTTC
TRBJ2-3,NA,TRBV11-3,NA,CASSPGQGPGTDTQYF,TGTGCCAGCAGCCCGGGGCAGGGGCCTGGCACAGATACGCAGTATTTT
TRBJ2-1,TRBD2,TRBV11-3,NA,CASSFVGGGNNEQFF,TGTGCCAGCAGCTTCGTCGGGGGGGGGAACAATGAGCAGTTCTTC
TRBJ1-2,TRBD1,TRBV19,few,CASSMGPGGVYGYTF,TGTGCCAGTAGTATGGGGCCAGGGGGCGTCTATGGCTACACCTTC
TRBJ2-5,TRBD1,TRBV5-8,NA,CASSLQQGAVQTQYF,TGTGCCAGCAGCTTGCAACAGGGGGCTGTTCAGACCCAGTACTTC
TRBJ2-7,TRBD1,TRBV6-1,NA,CASSGGTGVTYEQYF,TGTGCCAGCAGTGGGGGGACAGGGGTCACCTACGAGCAGTACTTC
TRBJ2-5,NA,TRBV5-1,NA,CASSPSGSRETQYF,TGCGCCAGCAGCCCGTCGGGAAGCAGAGAGACCCAGTACTTC
TRBJ2-5,TRBD1,TRBV2,NA,CASSTKAGGQGGWETQYF,TGTGCCAGCAGTACAAAAGCTGGGGGACAGGGAGGGTGGGAGACCCAGTACTTC
TRBJ2-2,TRBD1,TRBV27,NA,CASSFGRGLSTGELFF,TGTGCCAGCAGTTTCGGCAGGGGGCTTAGCACCGGGGAGCTGTTTTTT
TRBJ1-5,TRBD1,TRBV6-1,few,CATCEGQGFNSNQPQHF,TGTGCCACCTGTGAGGGACAGGGGTTTAATAGCAATCAGCCCCAGCATTTT
TRBJ1-2,TRBD1,TRBV30,NA,CAEQGDNYGYTF,TGTGCCGAACAGGGGGATAACTATGGCTACACCTTC
TRBJ2-2,TRBD2,TRBV6-4,NA,CASSVSGETGELFF,TGTGCCAGCAGTGTTAGCGGGGAGACCGGGGAGCTGTTTTTT
TRBJ2-5,TRBD2,TRBV5-1,NA,CASSSKAGLAGETQYF,TGCGCCAGCAGCTCGAAAGCGGGACTAGCGGGAGAGACCCAGTACTTC
TRBJ2-5,NA,TRBV7-8,NA,CASSLGTGAETQYF,TGTGCCAGCAGCTTAGGGACGGGAGCGGAGACCCAGTACTTC
TRBJ1-1,TRBD1,TRBV6-5,NA,CASSKTGRMNTEAFF,TGTGCCAGCAGCAAGACAGGGAGAATGAACACTGAAGCTTTCTTT
TRBJ1-6,TRBD1,TRBV15,few,CATSRDSHRTGGLSPLHF,TGTGCCACCAGCAGAGACTCACACCGGACAGGGGGCTTGTCACCCCTCCACTTT
TRBJ1-6,NA,TRBV6-6,few,CASSSQEGYSPLHF,TGTGCCAGCAGTTCTCAGGAGGGCTATTCACCCCTCCACTTT
TRBJ2-7,NA,TRBV29-1,NA,CSVETGAEQYF,TGCAGCGTTGAAACAGGCGCCGAGCAGTACTTC
TRBJ2-1,NA,TRBV29-1,NA,CSVDLDSKGNEQFF,TGCAGCGTTGATCTGGACTCAAAAGGGAATGAGCAGTTCTTC
TRBJ2-2,NA,TRBV9,NA,CASSEDFTGELFF,TGTGCCAGCAGCGAAGACTTCACCGGGGAGCTGTTTTTT
TRBJ2-7,NA,TRBV6-5,NA,CASSYWGRNEQYF,TGTGCCAGCAGTTATTGGGGCAGGAACGAGCAGTACTTC
TRBJ2-1,TRBD2,TRBV6-1,NA,CASLGLVYNEQFF,TGTGCCAGCTTGGGACTAGTCTACAATGAGCAGTTCTTC
TRBJ2-7,NA,TRBV19,NA,CASSTQGFYEQYF,TGTGCCAGTAGTACTCAGGGGTTCTACGAGCAGTACTTC
TRBJ1-1,NA,TRBV7-2,NA,CASSLDRATEKAEAFF,TGTGCCAGCAGCCTCGATCGCGCCACGGAGAAGGCTGAAGCTTTCTTT
TRBJ2-7,NA,TRBV6-5,NA,CASSPFPPYEQYF,TGTGCCAGCAGTCCGTTCCCCCCCTACGAGCAGTACTTC
TRBJ2-4,NA,TRBV7-2,NA,CASSQTRGTVAKNIQYF,TGTGCCAGCAGCCAAACCCGCGGGACCGTAGCCAAAAACATTCAGTACTTC
TRBJ2-3,TRBD2,TRBV10-2,NA,CASSESPGTSQYF,TGCGCCAGCAGTGAGTCTCCCGGGACTAGTCAGTATTTT
TRBJ2-4,TRBD2,TRBV18,NA,CASSPGTSGGTKNIQYF,TGTGCCAGCTCACCCGGGACTAGCGGGGGGACCAAAAACATTCAGTACTTC
TRBJ2-7,TRBD2,TRBV5-6,NA,CASSWGTSGSFSYEQYF,TGTGCCAGCAGCTGGGGGACTAGCGGGAGCTTCTCCTACGAGCAGTACTTC
TRBJ1-4,NA,TRBV21-1,NA,CASSADSTNEKLFF,TGTGCCAGCAGCGCGGACAGCACCAATGAAAAACTGTTTTTT
TRBJ2-2,TRBD1,TRBV27,NA,CASSSDRGHYTGELFF,TGTGCCAGCAGTTCCGACAGGGGGCATTACACCGGGGAGCTGTTTTTT
TRBJ1-3,NA,TRBV7-2,NA,CASSGRVRGSGNTIYF,TGTGCCAGCAGCGGACGCGTAAGGGGATCTGGAAACACCATATATTTT
TRBJ2-7,NA,TRBV27,NA,CASSFHTAYEQYF,TGTGCCAGCAGTTTCCACACAGCCTACGAGCAGTACTTC
TRBJ2-5,TRBD2,TRBV7-2,NA,CASRYSGTSGETQYF,TGTGCCAGCAGATACTCCGGGACTAGCGGGGAGACCCAGTACTTC
TRBJ2-7,TRBD2,TRBV6-6,NA,CASRNGLAGSYEQYF,TGTGCCAGCAGAAATGGACTAGCGGGCTCCTACGAGCAGTACTTC
TRBJ2-7,TRBD2,TRBV5-6,NA,CASSLAGTGQYF,TGTGCCAGCTCACTAGCGGGAACGGGTCAGTACTTC
TRBJ1-1,NA,TRBV29-1,NA,CSVEVRGMNTEAFF,TGCAGCGTTGAAGTAAGGGGCATGAACACTGAAGCTTTCTTT
TRBJ2-1,TRBD2,TRBV27,NA,CASSFLAAAPQFF,TGTGCCAGCAGTTTTCTAGCGGCCGCACCCCAGTTCTTC
TRBJ1-5,NA,TRBV7-2,NA,CASSPGRALNQPQHF,TGTGCCAGCAGCCCCGGCAGGGCTCTCAATCAGCCCCAGCATTTT
TRBJ2-5,NA,TRBV5-1,NA,CASSLGLGHPQETQYF,TGCGCCAGCAGCTTGGGACTGGGACACCCCCAAGAGACCCAGTACTTC
TRBJ1-2,NA,TRBV2,NA,CASSDSLGQTDGDGYTF,TGTGCCAGCAGTGACTCTCTGGGCCAGACCGACGGGGATGGCTACACCTTC
TRBJ2-3,NA,TRBV6-1,NA,CASSEANRGDTQYF,TGTGCCAGCAGTGAAGCGAATCGAGGGGATACGCAGTATTTT